Shown below are 7 T cell receptor beta chains from a single sample sequenced in a study of regulatory T cells in long-lasting Graves disease. As for time point: persistent/refractory GD, antithyroid drugs over 5 years with positive TRAb. RNA isolated from PBMCs was used to make the TCR library. CDR3-region Arm-PCR and iRepertoire HTBI primers produced the TCR beta libraries. Each CDR3 protein gets one entry after TCRdb re-called the multiplex PCR reads with MiXCR. Of about 290,000 distinct CDR3 sequences in the sample, roughly a fifth were seen once. The sequencing used peripheral blood mononuclear cells (PBMCs), collected when the disease was refractory, from a patient treated with antithyroid drugs. The receptors come from a female donor with Graves disease.

This clonotype was recorded a few times. This is likely an artifact of a read error, given a far larger clone one base away. The chain has TRBV9 and TRBJ1-1; 7 bases agree with TRBD1. The CDR3 contains 12 residues. Germline V gene data show CDR1 as SGDLS and CDR2 as YYNGEE. Unmatched junction bases numbered 0, after V lost 0 bases and J lost 7 bases. In DNA, the CDR3 is TGTGCCAGCAGCGTAGACAGGGGTGAAGCTTTCTTT. Residues: CASSVDRGEAFF. The variable domain in full, with the rest retrieved from reference TRBV9 and TRBJ1-1, is DSGVTQTPKHLITATGQRVTLRCSPRSGDLSVYWYQQSLDQGLQFLIQYYNGEERAKGNILERFSAQQFPDLHSELNLSSLELGDSALYFCASSVDRGEAFFGQGTRLTVV.

The genes are TRBV27 and TRBJ2-3, with 11 bases fitting TRBD1. After removal of 5 bases from V and 4 bases from J, the junction contained 5 bases not matched to a gene. The CDR3 has 15 residues. In germline, CDR1 is MNHEY, CDR2 SMNVEV (reference sequence). The chain's CDR3 is CASSTRTGGSDTQYF. The CDR3 DNA follows: TGTGCCAGCAGTACCCGGACAGGGGGCTCAGATACGCAGTATTTT.

As for this clonotype: A read error may explain this, as a much larger clone is one base away. CDR3: CASTKTFQETQYF. Written as DNA, the CDR3 is TGTGCCAGCACCAAGACATTCCAAGAGACCCAGTACTTC. This chain joins TRBV12-3 or TRBV12-4 and TRBJ2-5; D gene ambiguous. The V end was cut by 7 bases, the J end by 1 base, with 10 bases between. The CDR3 is 13 residues long.

At least ten counts were recorded for this clonotype. The CDR3 DNA follows: TGTGCCAGCACCGTCTCCCAGGAATTTATCTACGAGCAGTACTTC. It translates to CASTVSQEFIYEQYF. The chain is built from TRBV6-1 and TRBJ2-7, with no clear D. Trimming removed 7 bases from V and 3 bases from J, with 19 bases in between. The germline V gene has CDR1 MNHNS and CDR2 SASEGT. The CDR3 covers 15 residues.

This clonotype was detected a few times. The chain carries TRBV28 and TRBJ1-5, with no clear D. CDR1 and CDR2 (germline): MDHEN, SYDVKM. The germline V and J ends were trimmed by 3 bases and 7 bases, with 16 bases remaining between them. CDR3 length equals 15 residues. CDR3 bases: TGTGCCAGCAGTTTGATGGGGTTCGTCGACCAGCCCCAGCATTTT. Encoded protein: CASSLMGFVDQPQHF.

This sequence joins TRBV3-1 and TRBJ2-5; TRBD2 matches at 11 bases. The germline CDR1 and CDR2 sequences are LGHDT and YNNKEL (reference sequence). This CDR3 comprises 17 residues. J gave up 5 bases and V 6 bases, and 14 bases lay outside the gene matches. The CDR3 DNA sequence: TGTGCCAGCAGTTACCCGACTAGCGGGACCCCTCGGGAGACCCAGTACTTC. Translated, it gives CASSYPTSGTPRETQYF.

The rearrangement uses TRBV28 and TRBJ2-2; the match to TRBD2 covers 15 bases. Germline-derived CDR1 and CDR2 are MDHEN and SYDVKM. The V gene end was trimmed by 6 bases and the J gene end by 0 bases; junction bases not matched to a gene: 14. This CDR3 contains 21 residues. The CDR3 protein is CASRPKIVGLAGGANTGELFF. The CDR3 DNA is TGTGCCAGCAGACCAAAGATCGTAGGACTAGCGGGAGGGGCGAACACCGGGGAGCTGTTTTTT.